This T cell receptor (beta chain) was obtained from a study of beta chain features in type 1 diabetes (dated by TCRdb to 2016 to 2018). Study-wide context: Patients and healthy donors did not differ in mean age, gender distribution, total cell number or subset yield. A total of roughly 99 million sorted cells were examined across all samples, and the number of cells per subset was strongly correlated with RNA yield. In the study, recently diagnosed type 1 diabetes patients and matched healthy donors were compared on the TCRB repertoires of their sorted circulating CD4+ T cell subsets. Whereas all 28 donors provided naive and central memory subsets, regulatory and stem cell-like memory subsets were isolated from just 8 patients and roughly 8 healthy donors.

The CDR3 contains 16 residues, cysteine and phenylalanine counted. The read is trimmed to its CDR3 DNA, 48 bases read in frame from base 1. Trimmed from V: 0 bases; trimmed from J: 5 bases; junction bases lacking a gene match: 1. CDR1 SGHNT and CDR2 YYREEE were looked up in the germline V gene (reference sequence). This clone showed up just a few times. The antigen this receptor binds is unknown. No base quality values were provided; no much bigger clone lies one nucleotide off. From each donor, a single peripheral blood sample of about 100 mL on average was drawn into heparinised tubes. Naive, central memory, regulatory and stem cell-like memory CD4+ T cells were sorted on a BD FACSAria II using a panel including CD45RO, CCR7, CD25, CD127, CD95 and CD27. Purity was above 95% for every sorted population. PBMCs were separated immediately by Lymphoprep density gradient centrifugation and were stained directly, without being cultured. Samples were stained and sorted in pairs, with one healthy donor and one patient per experiment, so that batch effects were minimized.

The study at large found these results: In all four CD4+ subsets, TCRB CDR3 length was moderately but significantly shorter in type 1 diabetes patients. Shorter templates might have been favored by PCR, but patient and control samples were amplified and corrected together, so both groups would have been affected equally by any skew. Naive, central memory and regulatory TCRB repertoires appeared more similar among patients than among healthy donors. Because cDNA was sequenced instead of genomic DNA, highly expressing activated cells could be over-represented, though the groups showed no difference in activation or CD3 levels. HLA sub-analyses involved small numbers of individuals, so any influence of HLA type on TCRB rearrangement remained unresolved. Patients with type 1 diabetes made fewer insertions and deleted more nucleotides at VDJ recombination sites, implying thymic rearrangement abnormalities.

The entire amount of isolated RNA was reverse transcribed using the High Capacity cDNA Reverse Transcription Kit, so the sequenced TCRB transcripts were expressed ones. Naive, central memory and regulatory T cell samples underwent deep immunoSEQ sequencing, averaging around 4 million total reads per sample. Sorted cells were lysed in RLT buffer, and RNA was extracted using DNase-treated RNeasy Micro or Mini kits according to cell number. Each cell subset was processed on its own to prevent cross-contamination, while patient and healthy donor samples were processed together. TCRB sequences were amplified from cDNA with the immunoSEQ multiplex PCR, producing 87-bp fragments spanning the CDR3 region. The amplicons were sequenced using the Illumina HiSeq platform. The study's own analysis went as follows. Synthetic template baselines were used to correct PCR bias computationally, reads within Hamming distance 2 were collapsed, and singletons that could not be merged were discarded. Reads were aligned to IMGT to assign V, D and J genes, CDR3 length, and insertions or deletions at six rearrangement sites. Within each subset, clonotype counts were normalized to sorted cell number, after which true diversity and Gini coefficients were computed with the tcR R package. The overlap coefficient, calculated on TCRB nucleotide sequences, was used to measure repertoire sharing. Out-of-frame TCRB sequences from naive cells were analyzed as a proxy for the pre-selection repertoire. TCRdb's version of the immuneACCESS table is confined to in-frame rearrangements and falls short of the full clone set. An unresolved V gene accounts for under half of the shortfall where checked; the remainder is of unknown origin. That table gives V, J and clone size, and the DNA gave D and trimming. Within this sample are about 640,000 clones, with under 15% of them counted one time only. Roughly 0.11% of the sample lies in the top ten.

The clonotype originates from a man under 40 with type 1 diabetes. The sequenced sample consisted of naive CD4+ T cells from blood. The cell subset or site label here, explained by the study, means: true naive CD4+ T cells. The sequence joins TRBV5-4 to TRBJ2-2, with TRBD2 matching 13 junction bases. CDR3 sequence: CASSLGLAGGTGELFF. Here is the DNA: TGTGCCAGCAGCTTGGGACTAGCGGGGGGTACCGGGGAGCTGTTTTTT.